This TCR beta chain was sequenced during a study of T cell responses to AZD1222 COVID-19 vaccine. The data were produced by immunoSEQ multiplex PCR, yet TCRdb's version contains in-frame clones alone and is incomplete. Seen here are 120,000 or so clones, roughly 90% observed once, and the top ten hold 8.5% to 14%. Trimming shortened V by 0 bases and J by 11 bases, and 14 bases separated the two germline ends. Germline V gene sequence: CDR1 SQVTM, CDR2 ANQGSEA. This CDR3 spans 13 amino acids. This specimen consisted of peripheral blood, obtained on day 0 of MenACWY control vaccination. The chain links TRBV29-1 to TRBJ2-1; no reliable D call. The clonotype was recovered from an adult in good health. The CDR3 coding sequence is TGCAGCGTTGAAGAACCGGCCTTAGGGCAGCAGTTCTTC. Protein sequence: CSVEEPALGQQFF.